Listed here are 28 T cell receptor beta chains from one sample, sequenced in a study of human T cells and chemical hapten exposure. Time point specified: pre-sensitization, week 0. Regarding treatment: therapeutic diphenylcyclopropenone sensitization with weekly scalp DPC. TCRdb fed the RACE reads into MiXCR, producing one record per CDR3 protein. The sample includes under 90,000 distinct CDR3 sequences, roughly 9.1% seen only once; the top ten take roughly 4%. Here the sequenced sample was whole blood, taken in connection with sensitization to the hapten diphenylcyclopropenone (DPC). The origin of the receptors is a woman between 40 and 50 years old with alopecia areata. Some clones in this sample may be carry-over from other donors' samples.

This clonotype was detected only a few times. The chain carries TRBV7-6 and TRBJ2-3; 8 bases fit TRBD2. Losses at the gene ends were 5 bases for V and 1 base for J; bases not matched to a gene: 8. The V gene's germline CDR1 is SGHVS and CDR2 FNYEAQ. The CDR3 contains 16 residues. In DNA form, the CDR3 reads TGTGCCAGCAGCCCGCGGAGTAGCGGGGGCACAGATACGCAGTATTTT. This codes for CASSPRSSGGTDTQYF.

This clonotype was detected a few times. CDR3 loop: CASSILVGQETQYF. The CDR3 bases are TGTGCCAGTTCAATTCTCGTGGGGCAAGAGACCCAGTACTTC. The V gene is TRBV28, the J gene TRBJ2-5; D remains ambiguous. The CDR3 extends over 14 amino acids. Trimming stripped 9 bases from V and 2 bases from J, with 16 bases between. CDR1 and CDR2 (germline): MDHEN, SYDVKM.

This clonotype was recorded many times. The V call is TRBV4-1, the J call TRBJ2-7, with D perhaps TRBD1 (5 bases). Between the trimmed V and J ends, which lost 1 base and 4 bases, there was a span of 14 bases. This CDR3 has 15 amino acids. Germline V gene data show CDR1 as MGHRA and CDR2 as YSYEKL. CDR3 nucleotides: TGCGCCAGCAGCCAAGTCCAGGCAGGGCCTTACGAGCAGTACTTC. It translates to CASSQVQAGPYEQYF.

V usage is TRBV29-1 and J usage is TRBJ2-5; no definite D call. Germline loops: CDR1 SQVTM, CDR2 ANQGSEA. The V gene lost 8 bases and the J gene lost 2 bases, with 6 bases spanning the gap. There are 10 residues in the CDR3. The CDR3, as DNA: TGCAGCACCAAACAAGAGACCCAGTACTTC. Translation: CSTKQETQYF.

This clonotype was seen a few times. The gene calls are TRBV9 and TRBJ1-6, with TRBD1 matching 7 bases. CDR3 size: 15 residues. After removal of 3 bases from V and 3 bases from J, the junction contained 3 bases not matched to a gene. CDR1 SGDLS and CDR2 YYNGEE come from the germline V gene. CDR3 coding DNA: TGTGCCAGCAGCGCTCGGACAGGCTATAATTCACCCCTCCACTTT. It encodes CASSARTGYNSPLHF.

Note on this clonotype: A much more abundant neighbour one base away suggests this may be a read error. Given the absence of the conserved phenylalanine or tryptophan at the CDR3 end, a read error is likely. V and J are TRBV12-3 or TRBV12-4 and TRBJ1-1; 7 nucleotides line up with TRBD1. V lost 6 bases, J lost 4 bases, and 11 bases stayed unmatched. CDR3 length equals 15 residues. The CDR3 spells CASSLRQGSSTEAFY. The CDR3 bases are TGTGCCAGCAGCCTTAGACAGGGTAGTTCCACTGAAGCTTTCTAT.

This clonotype came up a few times. The chain uses TRBV28 and TRBJ1-1; 8 bases line up with TRBD1. CDR3 length: 16 residues. Germline V lookup: CDR1 MDHEN, CDR2 SYDVKM. Unmatched junction bases numbered 12, after V lost 9 bases and J lost 0 bases. This CDR3 is CASPGTGTGVNTEAFF. In nucleotides, the CDR3 is TGTGCCAGTCCCGGGACAGGCACCGGAGTGAACACTGAAGCTTTCTTT.

This clonotype came up a few times. This sequence joins TRBV7-9 and TRBJ1-1; D might be TRBD1 (6 bases). Germline V CDR1 and CDR2: SEHNR, FQNEAQ (reference sequence). The CDR3 has 14 residues. The ends were cut back, 3 bases at V and 1 base at J, with 9 bases in the middle. CDR3 loop: CASSFLQGNTEAFF. The CDR3 DNA follows: TGTGCCAGCAGCTTCTTACAGGGGAACACTGAAGCTTTCTTT.

A word on this clonotype: A much bigger clone sits one base away, suggesting this may be a read error. The chain couples TRBV7-2 to TRBJ2-5, with 10 bases matching TRBD1. The CDR3 sequence is 17 residues long. The germline CDR1 and CDR2 sequences are SGHTA and FQGNSA. The CDR3 reads CAGSLVIDRGHSETQYF. The CDR3 DNA reads TGTGCCGGCAGCTTAGTTATCGACAGGGGGCATAGCGAGACCCAGTACTTC.

In this sample, this clonotype turned up many times. CDR3 bases: TGTGCCATCAGCGGACTAGCGGGAACCTACGAGCAGTACTTC. The encoded protein is CAISGLAGTYEQYF. The chain couples TRBV10-3 to TRBJ2-7, with 12 positions matching TRBD2. Germline V gives CDR1 ENHRY, CDR2 SYGVKD. Trimming removed 6 bases from V and 2 bases from J; junction bases left unmatched: 2. The CDR3 has 14 amino acids.

The genes are TRBV12-2 and TRBJ2-5; TRBD2, the table's D call, was not compared with the DNA. TRBV12-2 is shown as a pseudogene. The CDR3 has 19 amino acids. The chain's CDR3 is CASRLAGTSGGFYQETQYF. The CDR3 coding sequence is TGTGCAAGTCGCTTAGCCGGGACTAGCGGGGGGTTCTACCAAGAGACCCAGTACTTC.

Many counts were recorded for this clonotype. This chain connects TRBV9 to TRBJ2-7, with D perhaps being TRBD1 or TRBD2 (6 bases each). Trimming cost V 0 bases and J 0 bases, with 10 bases left between them. Germline CDR1 is SGDLS and CDR2 is YYNGEE. The CDR3 has 15 amino acids. The CDR3, as DNA: TGTGCCAGCAGCGTAGGGGGGGCCCGCTCCTACGAGCAGTACTTC. The encoded protein is CASSVGGARSYEQYF.

This clonotype has at least ten counts. The chain employs TRBV28 and TRBJ1-5, with D unclear. Germline lookup yields CDR1 MDHEN and CDR2 SYDVKM. The CDR3 has 11 residues. V lost 3 bases, J lost 11 bases, and 8 bases lay in between. The CDR3, as DNA: TGTGCCAGCAGTTTGTCAGGTTCCCAGCATTTT. This codes for CASSLSGSQHF.

This clonotype was detected only a few times. V usage is TRBV6-1 and J usage is TRBJ2-1, with D perhaps matching TRBD2 (6 bases). This CDR3 has 18 residues. The V gene's germline CDR1 is MNHNS and CDR2 SASEGT. Trimming stripped 8 bases from V and 0 bases from J, with 23 bases between. CDR3 sequence reads: CASGGAVVAGSSYNEQFF. The CDR3 coding sequence is TGTGCCAGCGGAGGGGCTGTCGTCGCGGGTAGCTCCTACAATGAGCAGTTCTTC.

The table lists this clonotype with many counts. Sequence at one end of the junction differs from germline and may be a read error. The chain's CDR3 is CASSLGGPDYYF. The CDR3 bases are TGTGCCAGCAGCTTAGGCGGGCCAGACTATTACTTC. V is TRBV7-9 and J is TRBJ1-2; D unclear. Germline V lookup: CDR1 SEHNR, CDR2 FQNEAQ (reference sequence). CDR3 length: 12 amino acids.

This clonotype was counted a few times. This chain connects TRBV5-4 to TRBJ1-2, with a weak D call TRBD1 (6 bases). The CDR3 is 13 residues long. Germline CDR1 is SGHNT and CDR2 is YYREEE (reference sequence). The germline V and J ends were trimmed by 3 bases and 0 bases, with 6 bases remaining between them. The CDR3 bases are TGTGCCAGCAGCTGGACAGCTAACTATGGCTACACCTTC. Translating it yields CASSWTANYGYTF.

In DNA, the CDR3 is TGCGCCAGCAGTGGATCAGGGGAGAACACTGAAGCTTTCTTT. Translation gives CASSGSGENTEAFF. V is TRBV10-2 and J is TRBJ1-1, with D possibly being TRBD1 (6 bases). V lost 4 bases, J lost 1 base, and 10 bases lay in between. Germline-derived CDR1 and CDR2 are WSHSY and SAAADI. The CDR3 has 14 residues.

The chain employs TRBV3-1 and TRBJ1-5; D gene ambiguous. This CDR3 region has 14 residues. V lost 0 bases and J 3 bases, leaving 6 bases between the germline ends. The germline V gene has CDR1 LGHDT and CDR2 YNNKEL (reference sequence). CDR3 loop: CASSQDVVNQPQHF. CDR3 sequence (DNA): TGTGCCAGCAGCCAAGATGTAGTCAATCAGCCCCAGCATTTT.

The chain joins TRBV6-5 to TRBJ2-7, with 14 bases lining up with TRBD2. This CDR3 region has 15 residues. Per the germline V gene, CDR1 is MNHEY and CDR2 is SVGAGI. The trim removed 4 bases at V and 7 bases at J, leaving 6 bases unmatched. The CDR3 loop reads CASSWTSGGLMEQYF. In nucleotides, the CDR3 is TGTGCCAGCAGTTGGACTAGCGGGGGGCTGATGGAGCAGTACTTC.

This clonotype was detected once. This sequence may be a read error, since a much larger clone differs from it by one base. The chain couples TRBV20-1 to TRBJ1-3; D gene unclear. The germline V gene has CDR1 DFQATT and CDR2 SNEGSKA (reference sequence). This CDR3 has 13 residues. In nucleotides, the CDR3 is TGCAGTACTAGAGATGAAGTGGGAAACACCATATATTTT. Its protein is CSTRDEVGNTIYF.

This chain joins TRBV28 and TRBJ2-7, with D perhaps matching TRBD2 (5 bases). Germline-derived CDR1 and CDR2 are MDHEN and SYDVKM. Between the trimmed V and J ends, which lost 8 bases and 3 bases, there was a span of 14 bases. The CDR3 is made up of 13 amino acids. CDR3 in amino acids: CASFGIFGYEQYF. The CDR3 region has the DNA TGTGCCAGCTTCGGGATTTTCGGCTACGAGCAGTACTTC.

This clonotype was detected many times. This chain joins TRBV15 and TRBJ1-3; a weak D match, TRBD1 (5 bases). The V gene lost 0 bases and the J gene lost 14 bases, with 14 bases spanning the gap. CDR1 and CDR2 from the germline V gene are LNHNV and YYDKDF (reference sequence). CDR3 length equals 13 residues. The CDR3 DNA reads TGTGCCACCAGCAGAGATCATGGGGGGACCTTATATTTT. Amino acids: CATSRDHGGTLYF.

This clonotype was detected ten times or more. This sequence joins TRBV5-1 and TRBJ2-3; D possibly corresponds to TRBD2 (7 bases). CDR1 is SGHRS, CDR2 YFSETQ, per germline. Trimming pared 4 bases from V and 5 bases from J, leaving 14 bases between. The CDR3 runs 14 residues. The CDR3 region has the DNA TGCGCCAGCAGCCCAAGGGGGGGTGAAGATACGCAGTATTTT. Translated: CASSPRGGEDTQYF.

At least ten counts were recorded for this clonotype. V and J are TRBV7-6 and TRBJ2-1, with D perhaps TRBD2 (6 bases). Germline values: CDR1 SGHVS, CDR2 FNYEAQ. This CDR3 spans 17 amino acids. V gave up 1 base and J gave up 4 bases, with 17 bases separating them. The CDR3 DNA follows: TGTGCCAGCAGCTTAGTTCTCGGGGGTACAATTTACAATGAGCAGTTCTTC. Protein sequence: CASSLVLGGTIYNEQFF.

The genes are TRBV21-1 and TRBJ1-3; no check of the table's D call, TRBD1, against the DNA was made. TRBV21-1 is a recognized pseudogene. The CDR3 is 11 residues long. CDR3 protein: CASNPGNTIYF. CDR3 sequence (DNA): TGTGCCAGCAATCCAGGGAACACCATATATTTT.

This clonotype has at least ten counts. The V call is TRBV7-9, the J call TRBJ2-5; D assignment may be TRBD1 or TRBD2 (5 bases each). The CDR3 has 15 residues. Germline-derived CDR1 and CDR2 are SEHNR and FQNEAQ (reference sequence). V dropped 8 bases and J dropped 4 bases, with 20 bases sitting between them. The CDR3 loop is CASARGMGRGETQYF. CDR3 DNA sequence: TGTGCCAGCGCCCGAGGGATGGGGCGAGGAGAGACCCAGTACTTC. The complete variable domain, with remaining parts taken from reference TRBV7-9 and TRBJ2-5, reads DTGVSQNPRHKITKRGQNVTFRCDPISEHNRLYWYRQTLGQGPEFLTYFQNEAQLEKSRLLSDRFSAERPKGSFSTLEIQRTEQGDSAMYLCASARGMGRGETQYFGPGTRLLVL.

This clonotype was seen a few times. The CDR3 sequence: CASSPGTGGDYNEQFF. Written as DNA, the CDR3 is TGTGCCAGCAGCCCGGGGACAGGGGGCGATTACAATGAGCAGTTCTTC. This chain uses TRBV5-6 with TRBJ2-1, with 12 bases that match TRBD1. Germline trimming cut 4 bases from V and 4 bases from J; bases unmatched to any gene: 6. Germline V gene sequence: CDR1 SGHDT, CDR2 YYEEEE. This CDR3 comprises 16 residues.

This clonotype was found many times. The chain couples TRBV24-1 to TRBJ1-4; 7 bases line up with TRBD1. The J segment lost 7 bases and the V segment lost 3 bases, leaving 25 bases of the junction unmatched. CDR1 and CDR2 from the germline V gene are KGHDR and SFDVKD. The CDR3 length is 21 residues. The CDR3 here is CATSDGGDSPEKRDSPEKLFF. The CDR3 nucleotides are TGTGCCACCAGTGATGGGGGGGACAGCCCTGAAAAACGGGACAGCCCTGAAAAACTGTTTTTT.